Reported below is one T cell receptor (beta chain). Its target is not known. The CDR3 contains 17 residues. V was clipped by 5 bases and J by 2 bases, with 20 bases between them. The germline V gene encodes CDR1 KGHDR and CDR2 SFDVKD. A second about 6 to 11 cycle PCR used barcoded and J-beta primers. All samples yielded 3 million or more CDR3-containing paired-end reads. TCRdb re-analysed the 5' RACE reads in MiXCR, keeping a single row per CDR3 protein. This table has hundreds of thousands of distinct CDR3 sequences, around a quarter appearing once. The data were obtained in a study of blood T cells in healthy people across ages. Study results and caveats: The fall in TCR beta diversity per million T cells was roughly linear with age.

Ten milliliters of peripheral blood were drawn from each donor into EDTA-treated tubes. The sample was also linked to a second study, of T cells of mothers and their children. As that report states: Normalized overlap was always slightly, never significantly, higher in related than unrelated mother-child pairs.

This rearrangement joins TRBV24-1 to TRBJ1-1, with D hard to call. Sequenced: blood. This TCR derives from a boy between 10 and 17 years old in good health. DNA of the CDR3: TGTGCCACCAGTGGGTGGGGAGGCGATGGCGTTAACACTGAAGCTTTCTTT. It encodes CATSGWGGDGVNTEAFF.